One sample yielded the 21 T cell receptor beta chains listed below, sequenced in a study of T cell repertoires in aging, cancer and after chemotherapy (dated by TCRdb to between 2019 and 2020). Genomic DNA extracted from peripheral blood, rather than sorted cells or RNA, was used as the source for amplification of TCR beta rearrangements. These reads were obtained on an Illumina MiSeq. Using a mixed TRB-A/B primer pool, multiplex touch-down PCR amplified rearranged TRB sequences covering the V, D and J segments. TCRdb redid the processing of the public reads, applying fastp at Q25 and MiXCR, and retained in-frame beta chains. Identical CDR3 proteins give one entry, which carries the most common genes and DNA. Present in this sample are 4,900 or so distinct CDR3 sequences, 44% of which were seen just once. The ten largest clones add up to 6.5% to 8% of the sample. The specimen was blood. These TCRs come from a human donor with a blood cancer.

This chain links TRBV10-3 with TRBJ2-3; maybe TRBD1 (6 bases). CDR1 is ENHRY, CDR2 SYGVKD, per germline. This CDR3 is built from 15 residues. Deletions cut 6 bases from V and 4 bases from J, with 17 bases between. The CDR3 is CAISPGTRVPDTQYF. The CDR3 bases are TGTGCCATCAGCCCCGGGACAAGGGTACCAGATACGCAGTATTTT.

This clonotype was detected only once. J is TRBJ1-2 and V is TRBV7-2; D perhaps matches TRBD1 (6 bases). V was trimmed by 1 base and J by 8 bases, leaving 14 bases between them. The CDR3 covers 14 residues. Per germline, CDR1 SGHTA and CDR2 FQGNSA. CDR3 coding DNA: TGTGCCAGCAGCTTAGGAGAACAGGGTCAGGGCTACACCTTC. Translated: CASSLGEQGQGYTF.

This chain connects TRBV18 to TRBJ2-5, with D perhaps assigned TRBD1 or TRBD2 (5 bases each). Germline V gives CDR1 KGHSH, CDR2 LQKENI. The CDR3 loop spans 14 amino acids. V was clipped by 6 bases and J by 1 base, with 12 bases between them. The CDR3 loop reads CASSLGRPQETQYF. CDR3 in DNA: TGTGCCAGCTCCCTGGGACGGCCCCAAGAGACCCAGTACTTC.

The chain carries TRBV19 and TRBJ2-1; 11 bases match TRBD2. V lost 6 bases, J lost 9 bases, and 7 bases stayed unmatched. The CDR3 runs 14 residues. Germline assignment: CDR1 LNHDA and CDR2 SQIVND (reference sequence). DNA of the CDR3: TGTGCCAGTAGAGGGCTAGCGGGGGGACTTGAGCAGTTCTTC. Its protein product is CASRGLAGGLEQFF.

The CDR3 bases are TGTGCCAGGAGACTAACAGGGGGCGAATACACAGATACGCAGTATTTT. The encoded protein is CARRLTGGEYTDTQYF. The chain has TRBV19 and TRBJ2-3; 9 bases are a match to TRBD1. The CDR3 has 16 amino acids. J gave up 2 bases and V 9 bases, and 12 bases lay outside the gene matches. The germline V gene has CDR1 LNHDA and CDR2 SQIVND (reference sequence).

This clonotype showed up just a few times. This sequence joins TRBV15 and TRBJ2-3, with D tentatively TRBD1 or TRBD2 (6 bases each). From germline, CDR1 is LNHNV and CDR2 YYDKDF (reference sequence). This CDR3 is 14 amino acids long. V was clipped by 7 bases and J by 0 bases, with 11 bases between them. Here the CDR3 reads CATKGGVSTDTQYF. CDR3 DNA sequence: TGTGCCACCAAGGGGGGAGTTAGCACAGATACGCAGTATTTT.

This clonotype was detected a few times. The V gene is TRBV7-9, the J gene TRBJ2-5; 8 bases agree with TRBD2. This CDR3 contains 13 residues. V was clipped by 7 bases and J by 4 bases; unmatched bases: 5. The germline gives CDR1 SEHNR, CDR2 FQNEAQ (reference sequence). CDR3 sequence reads: CASIGTRGETQYF. Here the CDR3 DNA reads TGTGCCAGCATCGGGACTAGAGGAGAGACCCAGTACTTC. Using reference TRBV7-9 and TRBJ2-5 for the parts outside the CDR3, the full variable domain is DTGVSQNPRHKITKRGQNVTFRCDPISEHNRLYWYRQTLGQGPEFLTYFQNEAQLEKSRLLSDRFSAERPKGSFSTLEIQRTEQGDSAMYLCASIGTRGETQYFGPGTRLLVL.

This chain connects TRBV27 to TRBJ1-2; 7 positions agree with TRBD1. The CDR3 is 13 amino acids. Looked up from germline, CDR1 is MNHEY and CDR2 is SMNVEV (reference sequence). V lost 7 bases, J lost 8 bases, and 10 bases stayed unmatched. CDR3 nucleotide sequence: TGTGCCAGCAAAAAAACAGGGGTCTGGGGCTACACCTTC. Translated, it gives CASKKTGVWGYTF.

This rearrangement joins TRBV28 to TRBJ1-3, with TRBD1 identical over 8 bases. This CDR3 has 15 residues. Germline V gene data show CDR1 as MDHEN and CDR2 as SYDVKM. V gave up 6 bases and J gave up 3 bases; unmatched junction bases: 7. CDR3 sequence: CASRAWGQDGNTIYF. As DNA, the CDR3 is TGTGCCAGCAGAGCCTGGGGACAGGATGGAAACACCATATATTTT.

This clonotype is judged medium-sized. The chain joins TRBV6-5 to TRBJ2-2; possible D gene TRBD2, 5 bases. V lost 7 bases and J lost 5, with 8 bases in between. The germline V gene encodes CDR1 MNHEY and CDR2 SVGAGI. The length of the CDR3 is 12 residues. The CDR3 here is CASTGGTGELFF. CDR3 DNA: TGTGCCAGCACCGGAGGTACCGGGGAGCTGTTTTTT.

This clonotype was seen a few times. The rearrangement links TRBV24-1 to TRBJ2-2; 9 nucleotides agree with TRBD1. The CDR3 contains 13 residues. J was trimmed by 7 bases and V by 7 bases; bases with no gene match: 3. Germline V gives CDR1 KGHDR, CDR2 SFDVKD. The CDR3 DNA is TGTGCCACCAGCGGACAGGGGTACGGGGAGCTGTTTTTT. Translation: CATSGQGYGELFF.

The rearrangement uses TRBV7-6 and TRBJ2-7; 8 bases are a match to TRBD1. The CDR3 is 13 amino acids. Trimming took 5 bases from V and 5 from J; bases not matched to a gene: 5. The germline gives CDR1 SGHVS, CDR2 FNYEAQ. The CDR3 spells CASSKGQADEQYF. The CDR3 region has the DNA TGTGCCAGCAGCAAGGGACAGGCCGACGAGCAGTACTTC. Full variable domain (remainder filled in from reference TRBV7-6 and TRBJ2-7): GAGVSQSPRYKVTKRGQDVALRCDPISGHVSLYWYRQALGQGPEFLTYFNYEAQQDKSGLPNDRFSAERPEGSISTLTIQRTEQRDSAMYRCASSKGQADEQYFGPGTRLTVT.

The rearrangement uses TRBV29-1 and TRBJ1-2, with a tentative D call TRBD1 (5 bases). The germline gives CDR1 SQVTM, CDR2 ANQGSEA. The CDR3 totals 15 residues. V was cut by 4 bases and J by 2 bases, with 17 bases left in between. In DNA, the CDR3 is TGCAGCGTTGTCCAGGGAGGCGGGGAAAACTATGGCTACACCTTC. This codes for CSVVQGGGENYGYTF.

Concerning this clonotype: Germline and junction disagree at one end, which may indicate a read error. The V and J genes are TRBV20-1 and TRBJ2-3; D uncertain. Germline CDR1 and CDR2: DFQATT and SNEGSKA (reference sequence). CDR3 length: 13 amino acids. The chain's CDR3 is CSARSRLDQPSWF. DNA of the CDR3: TGCAGTGCTAGGAGCAGACTGGATCAACCTTCATGGTTT.

This clonotype was observed a handful of times. The chain couples TRBV27 to TRBJ1-4; 7 bases map to TRBD1. There are 14 residues in the CDR3. Germline CDR1 MNHEY, CDR2 SMNVEV (reference sequence). V lost 2 bases to trimming and J lost 3 bases; unmatched junction nucleotides: 0. The CDR3 DNA follows: TGTGCCAGCAGTTTAGGGACAGCTAATGAAAAACTGTTTTTT. It translates to CASSLGTANEKLFF.

The rearrangement links TRBV6-5 to TRBJ1-6, with D possibly TRBD1 on 6 matching bases. Looked up from germline, CDR1 is MNHEY and CDR2 is SVGAGI. The length of the CDR3 is 14 residues. V gave up 6 bases and J gave up 5 bases, with 11 bases separating them. Here the CDR3 DNA reads TGTGCCAGCAGATCCTGGGACAATAATTCACCCCTCCACTTT. The encoded protein is CASRSWDNNSPLHF.

This clonotype turned up a few times. The genes are TRBV6-2 or TRBV6-3 and TRBJ2-1, with D maybe TRBD2 (5 bases). V gave up 7 bases and J gave up 10 bases, with 11 bases separating them. Germline V gene lookup returns CDR1 MNHEY and CDR2 SVGEGT. This CDR3 contains 11 residues. This CDR3 is CASTIRGEQFF. Written as DNA, the CDR3 is TGTGCCAGCACAATCCGCGGGGAGCAGTTCTTC.

The chain is built from TRBV28 and TRBJ1-2, with D uncertain. The CDR3 sequence is 13 residues long. V lost 7 bases and J 6 bases, leaving 15 bases between the germline ends. Per germline, CDR1 MDHEN and CDR2 SYDVKM. CDR3 bases: TGTGCCAGCACCCCCGGGGATTGGAATGGCTACACCTTC. Translation: CASTPGDWNGYTF.

The chain is built from TRBV7-2 and TRBJ2-5; D is unclear. V was pared by 8 bases and J by 5 bases, with 9 bases between. The CDR3 has 11 amino acids. The germline CDR1 and CDR2 sequences are SGHTA and FQGNSA. Written as DNA, the CDR3 is TGTGCCAGCGCTACGTATGAGACCCAGTACTTC. Translated, it gives CASATYETQYF.

The CDR3 spells CASSVTGRGGYTF. The CDR3, as DNA: TGTGCCAGCAGTGTCACAGGGAGGGGTGGCTACACCTTC. The chain is built from TRBV6-4 and TRBJ1-2; weak D call: TRBD1 (6 bases). Germline lookup yields CDR1 MRHNA and CDR2 SNTAGT. V gave up 4 bases and J gave up 7 bases, with 13 bases separating them. CDR3 size: 13 residues.

The chain links TRBV18 to TRBJ1-3; unclear D gene. CDR3 length equals 14 residues. Trimming stripped 2 bases from V and 4 bases from J, with 9 bases between. Germline V gene lookup returns CDR1 KGHSH and CDR2 LQKENI. Here the CDR3 reads CASSPDSFGNTIYF. CDR3 DNA: TGTGCCAGCTCACCAGACTCCTTCGGAAACACCATATATTTT.